One sample yielded the 31 T cell receptor beta chains listed below, sequenced in a study of shared clonotypes between healthy human individuals. Measured with immunoSEQ multiplex PCR; TCRdb has only the in-frame clones, and not every one. In the table there are a few million clones, roughly 92% of which are singletons. The sequenced material came from naive CD4+ T cells sorted from blood. This sample's subset: CD45RA+ positively selected. All receptors derive from a man younger than 30 in good health.

V and J are TRBV5-1 and TRBJ2-3, with 14 bases that match TRBD2. The germline V gene has CDR1 SGHRS and CDR2 YFSETQ. The ends lost 0 bases at V and 6 bases at J; junction bases unmatched: 3. The CDR3 length is 16 residues. The CDR3 bases are TGCGCCAGCAGCTTGGCGACTAGCGGGGGGGTCGATACGCAGTATTTT. Residues: CASSLATSGGVDTQYF.

This chain links TRBV5-6 with TRBJ1-1; the match to TRBD1 covers 12 bases. The CDR3 contains 19 residues. Germline V CDR1 and CDR2: SGHDT, YYEEEE. With 1 base clipped from V and 3 bases from J, the junction kept 13 bases outside the gene matches. CDR3 loop: CASSLLGLGTGGEYTEAFF. The CDR3 bases are TGTGCCAGCAGCTTGCTAGGTTTAGGGACAGGGGGCGAGTACACTGAAGCTTTCTTT.

The chain employs TRBV4-1 and TRBJ2-5; 7 positions agree with TRBD1. V lost 3 bases and J lost 1; bases outside the gene matches: 8. The CDR3 totals 16 residues. Germline lookup yields CDR1 MGHRA and CDR2 YSYEKL. CDR3 sequence: CASSQPYRGPQETQYF. The CDR3 region has the DNA TGCGCCAGCAGCCAGCCTTACAGGGGCCCCCAAGAGACCCAGTACTTC.

The count of this clone is one. The V and J genes are TRBV6-5 and TRBJ2-3; either TRBD1 or TRBD2 may supply D (5 bases each). This CDR3 is 13 amino acids long. From germline, CDR1 is MNHEY and CDR2 SVGAGI. Trimming shortened V by 6 bases and J by 10 bases, and 17 bases separated the two germline ends. CDR3 in DNA: TGTGCCAGCAGCCGGGGACCAACGCAGGCGCAGTATTTT. This sequence encodes CASSRGPTQAQYF.

The CDR3 sequence is CASSSTGSGNQPQHF. For the CDR3, the DNA is TGTGCCAGCAGCTCTACAGGGTCGGGCAATCAGCCCCAGCATTTT. This rearrangement joins TRBV7-2 to TRBJ1-5, with D perhaps TRBD1 (6 bases). With 4 bases removed from V and 2 bases from J, the gap between germline ends came to 12 bases. The V gene's germline CDR1 is SGHTA and CDR2 FQGNSA. The CDR3 is 15 residues long.

This clone came up a few times. The V and J genes are TRBV10-3 and TRBJ2-3; 7 bases align to TRBD2. The junction had 6 bases not matched to a gene; V was cut back by 6 bases and J by 0 bases. Germline values: CDR1 ENHRY, CDR2 SYGVKD. The CDR3 spans 15 residues. CDR3 in DNA: TGTGCCATCAGCGCCGGGACTACTAGCACAGATACGCAGTATTTT. Its protein is CAISAGTTSTDTQYF.

The chain links TRBV15 to TRBJ1-1; D is perhaps TRBD1 (5 bases). CDR3 length: 16 residues. V was pared by 3 bases and J by 3 bases, with 17 bases between. CDR1 and CDR2 (germline): LNHNV, YYDKDF (reference sequence). CDR3 nucleotides: TGTGCCACCAGCAGGGGGGTGGGGACGGGGTACACTGAAGCTTTCTTT. Translation: CATSRGVGTGYTEAFF.

The chain uses TRBV6-5 and TRBJ1-2, with 8 bases matching TRBD1. The junction had 6 bases not matched to a gene; V was cut back by 0 bases and J by 6 bases. This CDR3 comprises 15 residues. CDR1 is MNHEY, CDR2 SVGAGI, per germline. CDR3 coding DNA: TGTGCCAGCAGTTACTCCCCGACAGGGGAGAATGGCTACACCTTC. It encodes CASSYSPTGENGYTF.

The chain carries TRBV11-2 and TRBJ1-1; tentative D call: TRBD1 (6 bases). Looked up from germline, CDR1 is SGHAT and CDR2 is FQNNGV. V lost 4 bases, J lost 1 base, and 13 bases lay in between. The CDR3 sequence is 15 residues long. This CDR3 reads CASSYWTAANTEAFF. CDR3 nucleotide sequence: TGTGCCAGCAGCTACTGGACAGCGGCGAACACTGAAGCTTTCTTT.

The chain joins TRBV6-1 to TRBJ1-5; 7 nucleotides line up with TRBD1. CDR3 size: 15 residues. Unmatched junction bases numbered 5, after V lost 6 bases and J lost 0 bases. In germline, CDR1 is MNHNS, CDR2 SASEGT. The CDR3 DNA reads TGTGCCAGCAGGGGGGGGACAGATAGCAATCAGCCCCAGCATTTT. Its protein product is CASRGGTDSNQPQHF.

This clone has only one observation. This sequence joins TRBV5-4 and TRBJ1-2; 7 bases fit TRBD1. The germline V gene encodes CDR1 SGHNT and CDR2 YYREEE (reference sequence). The trim removed 1 base at V and 7 bases at J, leaving 4 bases unmatched. This CDR3 region has 13 residues. CDR3 sequence: CASSLPGQSGYTF. For the CDR3, the DNA is TGTGCCAGCAGCTTGCCGGGACAGAGTGGCTACACCTTC.

A word on this clone: Other DNA sequences in this specimen translate into the identical CDR3. The chain uses TRBV6-5 and TRBJ2-7; 12 nucleotides align to TRBD2. Trimming removed 0 bases from V and 4 bases from J; junction bases left unmatched: 4. Germline loops: CDR1 MNHEY, CDR2 SVGAGI. This CDR3 comprises 16 residues. CDR3 bases: TGTGCCAGCAGTTACTCGAGACTAGCGGGAGTATACGAGCAGTACTTC. Translated, it gives CASSYSRLAGVYEQYF.

The chain has TRBV6-6 and TRBJ2-1; a possible D gene is TRBD2 (6 bases). Germline lookup yields CDR1 MNHNY and CDR2 SVGAGI (reference sequence). The V and J ends lost 6 bases and 4 bases respectively, with 16 bases between them. The CDR3 covers 15 residues. The CDR3 DNA follows: TGTGCCAGCAGGCCGAGCCGGGACTCATACAATGAGCAGTTCTTC. Amino acids: CASRPSRDSYNEQFF.

The chain recombines TRBV7-2 with TRBJ2-1; 13 bases are a match to TRBD2. The germline gives CDR1 SGHTA, CDR2 FQGNSA. This CDR3 has 16 residues. The J segment lost 4 bases and the V segment lost 5 bases, leaving 5 bases of the junction unmatched. CDR3 region: CASSPTSGRLYNEQFF. CDR3 DNA sequence: TGTGCCAGCAGCCCGACTAGCGGGAGGCTATACAATGAGCAGTTCTTC. Supplemented by reference TRBV7-2 and TRBJ2-1, the full variable domain reads GAGVSQSPSNKVTEKGKDVELRCDPISGHTALYWYRQSLGQGLEFLIYFQGNSAPDKSGLPSDRFSAERTGGSVSTLTIQRTQQEDSAVYLCASSPTSGRLYNEQFFGPGTRLTVL.

This clone was observed once. The chain joins TRBV28 to TRBJ2-7; no firm D call. Trimming took 2 bases from V and 1 from J, leaving 9 bases between them. The CDR3 totals 14 residues. CDR1 is MDHEN and CDR2 is SYDVKM in the germline V gene. CDR3 DNA sequence: TGTGCCAGCAGTTTAGGGTGGTCTTCCTACGAGCAGTACTTC. Its protein is CASSLGWSSYEQYF.

The chain has TRBV6-5 and TRBJ2-7; perhaps D is TRBD1 or TRBD2 (5 bases each). The CDR3 runs to 12 residues. Looked up from germline, CDR1 is MNHEY and CDR2 is SVGAGI. The V gene lost 7 bases and the J gene lost 5 bases, with 12 bases spanning the gap. The CDR3, as DNA: TGTGCCAGCACACTGGGGGTTGACGAGCAGTACTTC. Protein: CASTLGVDEQYF.

Concerning this clone: The sample carries other DNA sequences with the same CDR3. This chain connects TRBV6-5 to TRBJ2-7, with 9 bases fitting TRBD1. This CDR3 spans 15 amino acids. V was clipped by 4 bases and J by 1 base; unmatched bases: 5. Germline V gene data show CDR1 as MNHEY and CDR2 as SVGAGI. This CDR3 is CASSSPGQGSYEQYF. The CDR3 region has the DNA TGTGCCAGCAGTTCCCCGGGACAGGGATCCTACGAGCAGTACTTC.

This clone appeared once. Other nucleotide sequences in the sample specify the same CDR3. The V and J genes are TRBV27 and TRBJ2-1, with unresolved D. CDR1 and CDR2 (germline): MNHEY, SMNVEV (reference sequence). The CDR3 consists of 14 residues. V lost 2 bases to trimming and J lost 3 bases, with 8 bases between them. The CDR3 sequence: CASSLGVSYNEQFF. CDR3 nucleotides: TGTGCCAGCAGTTTAGGTGTCAGCTACAATGAGCAGTTCTTC.

The chain combines TRBV6-5 with TRBJ2-7; 11 bases are a match to TRBD1. The CDR3 totals 13 residues. Germline V CDR1 and CDR2: MNHEY, SVGAGI. The V gene end was trimmed by 8 bases and the J gene end by 3 bases; junction bases not matched to a gene: 3. The CDR3 protein is CASRTGGIYEQYF. In DNA, the CDR3 is TGTGCCAGCCGGACAGGGGGCATCTACGAGCAGTACTTC.

The rearrangement links TRBV5-7 to TRBJ1-2; no clear D gene. TRBV5-7 is treated as an ORF (open reading frame) with a function not yet certain. V was cut by 5 bases and J by 3 bases, with 14 bases left in between. The CDR3 spans 14 residues. CDR3 coding DNA: TGTGCCAGCAGATCCGTCGTGGTATACTATGGCTACACCTTC. This encodes CASRSVVVYYGYTF.

Concerning this clone itself: In the same sample, other DNA sequences code for this CDR3. The rearrangement uses TRBV19 and TRBJ2-1, with 10 bases lining up with TRBD1. The CDR3 has 14 residues. Trimming at V came to 5 bases and at J to 4 bases, leaving 2 bases not matched to a gene. Germline values: CDR1 LNHDA, CDR2 SQIVND (reference sequence). CDR3 DNA: TGTGCCAGTAGTGCGGGACAGGGGTACAATGAGCAGTTCTTC. Encoded protein: CASSAGQGYNEQFF.

About this clone: One end of the junction fails to match germline, which may point to a read error. The V call is TRBV5-1, the J call TRBJ2-7; 9 bases fit TRBD2. This CDR3 contains 18 residues. From germline, CDR1 is SGHRS and CDR2 YFSETQ. The CDR3 region has the DNA TGCGCCGGCAGCTTGGATGTGGCTAGCGGGGTTCACCACTACGAGCAGTACTTC. Its translation is CAGSLDVASGVHHYEQYF.

The chain joins TRBV7-6 to TRBJ1-5, with D hard to call. This CDR3 is 13 amino acids long. Germline CDR1 is SGHVS and CDR2 is FNYEAQ. V lost 6 bases and J lost 4, with 10 bases in between. CDR3 region: CASSSSRNQPQHF. The CDR3 region has the DNA TGTGCCAGCAGTTCCAGCCGAAATCAGCCCCAGCATTTT.

The chain recombines TRBV6-1 with TRBJ2-4, with D uncertain. The CDR3 is 13 amino acids. Germline V gene lookup returns CDR1 MNHNS and CDR2 SASEGT. V shed 0 bases and J shed 9 bases, with 9 bases lying between them. CDR3 loop: CASSEAHRAIQYF. For the CDR3, the DNA is TGTGCCAGCAGTGAAGCGCACCGGGCCATTCAGTACTTC.

The chain links TRBV21-1 to TRBJ2-1; the DNA was not used to check the table's D call, TRBD2. TRBV21-1 is an annotated pseudogene. The CDR3 length is 16 residues. Here the CDR3 reads CAATGTSGSSYNEQFF. In DNA form, the CDR3 reads TGTGCCGCTACCGGGACTAGCGGCAGCTCCTACAATGAGCAGTTCTTC.

The chain recombines TRBV12-5 with TRBJ2-5, with 9 bases fitting TRBD1. This CDR3 comprises 13 residues. The ends lost 6 bases at V and 4 bases at J; junction bases unmatched: 3. Germline V gene sequence: CDR1 LGHNT, CDR2 FRNRAP. CDR3 loop: CASGTGGGETQYF. Written as DNA, the CDR3 is TGTGCTAGTGGGACAGGGGGTGGAGAGACCCAGTACTTC.

This chain uses TRBV5-4 with TRBJ1-6; 10 bases are shared with TRBD1. The V gene's germline CDR1 is SGHNT and CDR2 YYREEE (reference sequence). After removal of 3 bases from V and 4 bases from J, the junction contained 10 bases not matched to a gene. The CDR3 has 18 amino acids. For the CDR3, the DNA is TGTGCCAGCAGCTCAATGAAATCGGGACAGGGGTATAATTCACCCCTCCACTTT. This codes for CASSSMKSGQGYNSPLHF.

The V and J genes are TRBV10-1 and TRBJ2-3; D gene ambiguous. The germline gives CDR1 WNHNN, CDR2 SYGVQD (reference sequence). The CDR3 length is 14 residues. Trimming pared 2 bases from V and 6 bases from J, leaving 12 bases between. CDR3 loop: CASSERSSVDTQYF. The CDR3 nucleotides read TGCGCCAGCAGTGAGCGGTCCAGTGTTGATACGCAGTATTTT.

The V call is TRBV27, the J call TRBJ1-2; a weak D match, TRBD1 (5 bases). CDR3 length: 14 residues. CDR1 is MNHEY, CDR2 SMNVEV, per germline (reference sequence). Trimming removed 2 bases from V and 4 bases from J, with 11 bases in between. CDR3 sequence (DNA): TGTGCCAGCAGTTTAAAGGCAGGGACCTATGGCTACACCTTC. It codes for CASSLKAGTYGYTF.

The CDR3 nucleotides read TGTGCCAGCACTTTCGGGAGTCGACATGAGCAGTTCTTC. Translated: CASTFGSRHEQFF. This chain joins TRBV27 and TRBJ2-1; tentative D call: TRBD2 (6 bases). This CDR3 is 13 amino acids long. Trimming shortened V by 7 bases and J by 8 bases, and 15 bases separated the two germline ends. Germline CDR1 reads MNHEY; CDR2 reads SMNVEV (reference sequence).

The V and J genes are TRBV5-1 and TRBJ2-3, with D unclear. Deletions cut 3 bases from V and 2 bases from J, with 13 bases between. CDR1 is SGHRS and CDR2 is YFSETQ in the germline V gene. This CDR3 comprises 15 residues. CDR3 protein: CASSSEPDVTDTQYF. The CDR3 DNA sequence: TGCGCCAGCAGCTCGGAACCGGACGTCACAGATACGCAGTATTTT.